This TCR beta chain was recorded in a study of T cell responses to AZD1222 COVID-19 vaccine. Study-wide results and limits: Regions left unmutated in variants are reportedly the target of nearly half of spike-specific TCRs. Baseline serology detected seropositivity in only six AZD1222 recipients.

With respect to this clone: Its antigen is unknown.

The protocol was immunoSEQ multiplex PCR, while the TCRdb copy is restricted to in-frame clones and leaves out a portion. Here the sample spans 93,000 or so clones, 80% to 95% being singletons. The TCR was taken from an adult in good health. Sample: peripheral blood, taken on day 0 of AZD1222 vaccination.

The CDR3 here is CASSQVPGNYEQYF. CDR3 nucleotide sequence: TGCGCCAGCAGCCAAGTCCCGGGGAACTACGAGCAGTACTTC. The chain employs TRBV4-1 and TRBJ2-7; tentatively, D is TRBD2 (5 bases). Looked up from germline, CDR1 is MGHRA and CDR2 is YSYEKL. The CDR3 totals 14 residues. The V end was cut by 1 base, the J end by 3 bases, with 10 bases between.